This TCR beta chain derives from a study of blood T cells in healthy people across ages. Through a sample-barcoded 5' primer and a J-beta primer mix, a second PCR was run for 7 to 11 cycles. TCRdb processed the 5' RACE reads anew with MiXCR; each CDR3 protein has one entry. Among approximately 730,000 distinct CDR3 sequences listed, roughly 47% were seen once. This CDR3 comprises 14 residues. The ends lost 6 bases at V and 7 bases at J; junction bases unmatched: 6. Germline V gene data show CDR1 as DFQATT and CDR2 as SNEGSKA (reference sequence). Sequenced sample: blood. The receptor comes from a woman aged 60-75 years in good health. This chain connects TRBV20-1 to TRBJ2-1; TRBD2 matches 13 bases. The CDR3 sequence is CSAKTSGRRNEQFF. The CDR3 nucleotides read TGCAGTGCAAAGACTAGCGGGAGGAGGAATGAGCAGTTCTTC.